This TCR beta chain came from a study of OX40 agonist ivuxolimab in advanced cancers. Only in-frame clones appear in the TCRdb table, and some are missing; sequencing was by immunoSEQ multiplex PCR. The sample records about 81,000 clones, approximately 90% being singletons. The CDR3 sequence is 15 residues long. Germline CDR1 and CDR2: SGHVT and SQSDAQ. Between the trimmed V and J ends, which lost 1 base and 3 bases, there was a span of 12 bases. The chain uses TRBV7-4 and TRBJ1-1, with D maybe TRBD1 (6 bases). Sequences were derived from CD4+ or CD8+ T cells sorted from blood, sampled in a trial of the OX40 agonist ivuxolimab. The sequence came from an adult with an advanced solid tumor such as melanoma, head and neck, liver or kidney cancer. DNA of the CDR3: TGTGCCAGCAGCTTAGTCTGGGGGCTAGACACTGAAGCTTTCTTT. It encodes CASSLVWGLDTEAFF.